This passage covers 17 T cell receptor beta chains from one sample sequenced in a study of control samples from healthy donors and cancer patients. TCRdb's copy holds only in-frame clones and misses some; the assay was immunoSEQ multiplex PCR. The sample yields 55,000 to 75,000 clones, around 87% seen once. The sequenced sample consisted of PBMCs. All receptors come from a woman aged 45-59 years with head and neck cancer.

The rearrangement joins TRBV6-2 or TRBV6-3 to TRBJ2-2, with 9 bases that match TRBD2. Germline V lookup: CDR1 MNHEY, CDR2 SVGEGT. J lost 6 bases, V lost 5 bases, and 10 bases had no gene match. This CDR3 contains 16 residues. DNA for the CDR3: TGTGCCAGCAGTAAAATAGCGGGGGCCCTATCCGGGGAGCTGTTTTTT. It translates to CASSKIAGALSGELFF.

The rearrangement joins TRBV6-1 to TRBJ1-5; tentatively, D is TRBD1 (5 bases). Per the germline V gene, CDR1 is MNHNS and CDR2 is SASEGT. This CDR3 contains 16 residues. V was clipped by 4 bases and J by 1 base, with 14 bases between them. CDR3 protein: CASSALGRGSNQPQHF. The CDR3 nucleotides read TGTGCCAGCAGTGCCCTGGGTCGGGGGAGCAATCAGCCCCAGCATTTT.

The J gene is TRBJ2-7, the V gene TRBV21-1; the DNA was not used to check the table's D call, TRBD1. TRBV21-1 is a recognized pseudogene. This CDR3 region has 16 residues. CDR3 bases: TGTGCCAGCAGCAAAGGTCGGGACAGGGTTCCCTACGAGCAGTACTTC. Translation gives CASSKGRDRVPYEQYF.

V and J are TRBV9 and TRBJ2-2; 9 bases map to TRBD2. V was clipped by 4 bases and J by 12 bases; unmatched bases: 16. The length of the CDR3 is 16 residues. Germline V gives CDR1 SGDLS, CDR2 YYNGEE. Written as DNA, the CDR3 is TGTGCCAGCAGCCCTAGCGGGCGGGGGGGCGTAGAAAAGCTGTTTTTT. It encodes CASSPSGRGGVEKLFF.

CDR3 sequence (DNA): TGCAGCGCTGTCCGGGACCTCCCTGATACGCAGTATTTT. This encodes CSAVRDLPDTQYF. The chain carries TRBV29-1 and TRBJ2-3; TRBD1 or TRBD2 may be the D gene (5 bases each). Germline CDR1 is SQVTM and CDR2 is ANQGSEA. Deletions cut 7 bases from V and 6 bases from J, with 17 bases between. This CDR3 comprises 13 residues.

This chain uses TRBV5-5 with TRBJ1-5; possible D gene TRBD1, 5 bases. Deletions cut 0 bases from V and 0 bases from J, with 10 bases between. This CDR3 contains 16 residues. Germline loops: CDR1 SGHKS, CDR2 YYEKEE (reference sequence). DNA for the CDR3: TGTGCCAGCAGCTTGGTGGGGGGGGATAGCAATCAGCCCCAGCATTTT. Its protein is CASSLVGGDSNQPQHF.

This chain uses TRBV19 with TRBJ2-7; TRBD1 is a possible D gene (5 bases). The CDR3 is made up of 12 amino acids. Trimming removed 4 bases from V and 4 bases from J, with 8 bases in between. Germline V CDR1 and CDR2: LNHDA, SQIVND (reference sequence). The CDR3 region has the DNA TGTGCCAGTAGTAGCCAGGGATACGAGCAGTACTTC. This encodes CASSSQGYEQYF. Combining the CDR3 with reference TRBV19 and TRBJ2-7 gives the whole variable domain DGGITQSPKYLFRKEGQNVTLSCEQNLNHDAMYWYRQDPGQGLRLIYYSQIVNDFQKGDIAEGYSVSREKKESFPLTVTSAQKNPTAFYLCASSSQGYEQYFGPGTRLTVT.

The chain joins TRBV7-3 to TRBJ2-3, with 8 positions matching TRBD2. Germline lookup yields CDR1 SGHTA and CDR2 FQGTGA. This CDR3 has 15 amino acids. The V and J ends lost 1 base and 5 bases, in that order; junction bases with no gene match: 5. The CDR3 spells CASSLMAGGGDTQYF. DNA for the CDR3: TGTGCCAGCAGCTTAATGGCGGGGGGTGGAGATACGCAGTATTTT.

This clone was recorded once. Here the CDR3 DNA reads TGTGCCAGCAGTGAGTCCCGGGACAGGAATTCACCCCTCCACTTT. This translates into CASSESRDRNSPLHF. The gene calls are TRBV6-1 and TRBJ1-6, with TRBD1 matching 8 bases. The V segment lost 3 bases and the J segment 7 bases; nucleotides outside the gene matches: 5. Germline CDR1 reads MNHNS; CDR2 reads SASEGT. The CDR3 sequence is 15 residues long.

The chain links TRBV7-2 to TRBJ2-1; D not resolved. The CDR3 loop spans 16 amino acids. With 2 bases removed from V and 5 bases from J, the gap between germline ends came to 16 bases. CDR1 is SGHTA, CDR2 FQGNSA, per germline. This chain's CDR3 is CASSLSPPPTDNEQFF. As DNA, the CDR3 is TGTGCCAGCAGCTTATCCCCACCACCAACGGACAATGAGCAGTTCTTC.

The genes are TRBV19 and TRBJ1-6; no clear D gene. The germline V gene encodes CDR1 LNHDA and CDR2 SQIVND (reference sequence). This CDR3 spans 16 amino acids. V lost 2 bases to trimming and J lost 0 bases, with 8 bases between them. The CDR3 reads CASSINEGSYNSPLHF. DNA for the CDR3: TGTGCCAGTAGTATAAATGAGGGCTCCTATAATTCACCCCTCCACTTT.

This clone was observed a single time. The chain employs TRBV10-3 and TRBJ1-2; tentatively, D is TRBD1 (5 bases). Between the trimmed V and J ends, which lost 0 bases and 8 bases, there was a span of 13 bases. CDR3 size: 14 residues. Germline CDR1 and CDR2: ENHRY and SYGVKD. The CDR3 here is CAISESGDGYGYTF. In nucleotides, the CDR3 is TGTGCCATCAGTGAGTCAGGGGACGGCTACGGCTACACCTTC.

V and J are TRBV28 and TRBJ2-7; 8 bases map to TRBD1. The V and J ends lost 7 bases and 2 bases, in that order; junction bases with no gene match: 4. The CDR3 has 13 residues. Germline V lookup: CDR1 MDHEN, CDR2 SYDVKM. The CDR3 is CASTTGVPYEQYF. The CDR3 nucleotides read TGTGCCAGCACGACAGGGGTGCCCTACGAGCAGTACTTC.

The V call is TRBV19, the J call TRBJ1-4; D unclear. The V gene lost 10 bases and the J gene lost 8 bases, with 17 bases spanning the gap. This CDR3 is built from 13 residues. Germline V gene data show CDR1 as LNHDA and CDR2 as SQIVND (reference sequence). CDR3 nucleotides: TGTGCCACCACGGGCTACTTTCGGGAAAAACTGTTTTTT. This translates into CATTGYFREKLFF.

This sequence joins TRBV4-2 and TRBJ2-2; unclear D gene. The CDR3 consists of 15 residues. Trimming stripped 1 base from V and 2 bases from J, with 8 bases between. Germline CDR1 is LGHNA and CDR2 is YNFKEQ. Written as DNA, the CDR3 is TGTGCCAGCAGCCAAGGTGCGAGAAACACCGGGGAGCTGTTTTTT. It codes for CASSQGARNTGELFF.

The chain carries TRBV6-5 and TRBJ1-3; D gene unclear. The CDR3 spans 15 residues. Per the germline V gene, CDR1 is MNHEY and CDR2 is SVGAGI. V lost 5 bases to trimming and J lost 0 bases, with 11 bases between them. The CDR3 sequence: CASSPWQSSGNTIYF. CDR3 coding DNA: TGTGCCAGCAGTCCCTGGCAAAGCTCTGGAAACACCATATATTTT.

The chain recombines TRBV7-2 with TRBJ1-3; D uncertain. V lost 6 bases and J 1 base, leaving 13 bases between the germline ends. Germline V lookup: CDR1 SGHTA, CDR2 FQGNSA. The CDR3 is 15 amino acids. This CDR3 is CASRPLGISGNTIYF. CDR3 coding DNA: TGTGCCAGCAGACCCCTGGGTATATCTGGAAACACCATATATTTT.